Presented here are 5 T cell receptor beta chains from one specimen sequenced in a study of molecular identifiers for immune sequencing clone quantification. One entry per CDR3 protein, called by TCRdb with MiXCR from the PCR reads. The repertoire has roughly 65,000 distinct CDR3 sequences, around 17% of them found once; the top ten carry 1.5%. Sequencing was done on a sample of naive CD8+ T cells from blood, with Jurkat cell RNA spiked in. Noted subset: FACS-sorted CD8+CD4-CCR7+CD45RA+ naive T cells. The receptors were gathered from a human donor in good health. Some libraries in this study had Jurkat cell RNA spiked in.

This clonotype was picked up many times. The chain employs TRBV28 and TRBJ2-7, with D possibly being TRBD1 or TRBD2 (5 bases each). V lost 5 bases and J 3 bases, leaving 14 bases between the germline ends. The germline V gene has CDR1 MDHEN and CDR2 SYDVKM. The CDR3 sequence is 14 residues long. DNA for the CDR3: TGTGCCAGCAGTCAACCCCGGGACGGCTACGAGCAGTACTTC. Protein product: CASSQPRDGYEQYF. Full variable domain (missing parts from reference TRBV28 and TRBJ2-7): DVKVTQSSRYLVKRTGEKVFLECVQDMDHENMFWYRQDPGLGLRLIYFSYDVKMKEKGDIPEGYSVSREKKERFSLILESASTNQTSMYLCASSQPRDGYEQYFGPGTRLTVT.

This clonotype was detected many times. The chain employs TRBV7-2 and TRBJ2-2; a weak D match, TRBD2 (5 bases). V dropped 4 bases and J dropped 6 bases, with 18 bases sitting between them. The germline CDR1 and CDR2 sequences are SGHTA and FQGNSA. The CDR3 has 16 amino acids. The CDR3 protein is CASSYNGNLKSGELFF. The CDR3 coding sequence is TGTGCCAGCAGCTACAACGGGAACTTGAAATCCGGGGAGCTGTTTTTT.

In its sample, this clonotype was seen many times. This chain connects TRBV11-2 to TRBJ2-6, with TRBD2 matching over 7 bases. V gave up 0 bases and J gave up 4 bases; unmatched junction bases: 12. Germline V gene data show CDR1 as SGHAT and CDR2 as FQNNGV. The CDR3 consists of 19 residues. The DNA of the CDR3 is TGTGCCAGCAGCTTAGAGGTCCCACTAGCGCCGGGAGGGGCCAACGTCCTGACTTTC. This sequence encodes CASSLEVPLAPGGANVLTF.

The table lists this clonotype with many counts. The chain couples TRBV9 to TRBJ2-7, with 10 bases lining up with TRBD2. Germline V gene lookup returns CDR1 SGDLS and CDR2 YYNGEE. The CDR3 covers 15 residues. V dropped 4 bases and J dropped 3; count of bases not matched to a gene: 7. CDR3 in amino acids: CASSPRLAGVYEQYF. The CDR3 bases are TGTGCCAGCAGCCCAAGACTAGCGGGCGTCTACGAGCAGTACTTC.

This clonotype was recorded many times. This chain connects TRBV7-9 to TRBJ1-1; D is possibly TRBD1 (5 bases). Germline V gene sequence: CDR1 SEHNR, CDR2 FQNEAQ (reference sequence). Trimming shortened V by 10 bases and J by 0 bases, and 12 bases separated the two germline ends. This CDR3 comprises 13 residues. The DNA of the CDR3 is TGTGCCACAACTACAGGAATGAACACTGAAGCTTTCTTT. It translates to CATTTGMNTEAFF.